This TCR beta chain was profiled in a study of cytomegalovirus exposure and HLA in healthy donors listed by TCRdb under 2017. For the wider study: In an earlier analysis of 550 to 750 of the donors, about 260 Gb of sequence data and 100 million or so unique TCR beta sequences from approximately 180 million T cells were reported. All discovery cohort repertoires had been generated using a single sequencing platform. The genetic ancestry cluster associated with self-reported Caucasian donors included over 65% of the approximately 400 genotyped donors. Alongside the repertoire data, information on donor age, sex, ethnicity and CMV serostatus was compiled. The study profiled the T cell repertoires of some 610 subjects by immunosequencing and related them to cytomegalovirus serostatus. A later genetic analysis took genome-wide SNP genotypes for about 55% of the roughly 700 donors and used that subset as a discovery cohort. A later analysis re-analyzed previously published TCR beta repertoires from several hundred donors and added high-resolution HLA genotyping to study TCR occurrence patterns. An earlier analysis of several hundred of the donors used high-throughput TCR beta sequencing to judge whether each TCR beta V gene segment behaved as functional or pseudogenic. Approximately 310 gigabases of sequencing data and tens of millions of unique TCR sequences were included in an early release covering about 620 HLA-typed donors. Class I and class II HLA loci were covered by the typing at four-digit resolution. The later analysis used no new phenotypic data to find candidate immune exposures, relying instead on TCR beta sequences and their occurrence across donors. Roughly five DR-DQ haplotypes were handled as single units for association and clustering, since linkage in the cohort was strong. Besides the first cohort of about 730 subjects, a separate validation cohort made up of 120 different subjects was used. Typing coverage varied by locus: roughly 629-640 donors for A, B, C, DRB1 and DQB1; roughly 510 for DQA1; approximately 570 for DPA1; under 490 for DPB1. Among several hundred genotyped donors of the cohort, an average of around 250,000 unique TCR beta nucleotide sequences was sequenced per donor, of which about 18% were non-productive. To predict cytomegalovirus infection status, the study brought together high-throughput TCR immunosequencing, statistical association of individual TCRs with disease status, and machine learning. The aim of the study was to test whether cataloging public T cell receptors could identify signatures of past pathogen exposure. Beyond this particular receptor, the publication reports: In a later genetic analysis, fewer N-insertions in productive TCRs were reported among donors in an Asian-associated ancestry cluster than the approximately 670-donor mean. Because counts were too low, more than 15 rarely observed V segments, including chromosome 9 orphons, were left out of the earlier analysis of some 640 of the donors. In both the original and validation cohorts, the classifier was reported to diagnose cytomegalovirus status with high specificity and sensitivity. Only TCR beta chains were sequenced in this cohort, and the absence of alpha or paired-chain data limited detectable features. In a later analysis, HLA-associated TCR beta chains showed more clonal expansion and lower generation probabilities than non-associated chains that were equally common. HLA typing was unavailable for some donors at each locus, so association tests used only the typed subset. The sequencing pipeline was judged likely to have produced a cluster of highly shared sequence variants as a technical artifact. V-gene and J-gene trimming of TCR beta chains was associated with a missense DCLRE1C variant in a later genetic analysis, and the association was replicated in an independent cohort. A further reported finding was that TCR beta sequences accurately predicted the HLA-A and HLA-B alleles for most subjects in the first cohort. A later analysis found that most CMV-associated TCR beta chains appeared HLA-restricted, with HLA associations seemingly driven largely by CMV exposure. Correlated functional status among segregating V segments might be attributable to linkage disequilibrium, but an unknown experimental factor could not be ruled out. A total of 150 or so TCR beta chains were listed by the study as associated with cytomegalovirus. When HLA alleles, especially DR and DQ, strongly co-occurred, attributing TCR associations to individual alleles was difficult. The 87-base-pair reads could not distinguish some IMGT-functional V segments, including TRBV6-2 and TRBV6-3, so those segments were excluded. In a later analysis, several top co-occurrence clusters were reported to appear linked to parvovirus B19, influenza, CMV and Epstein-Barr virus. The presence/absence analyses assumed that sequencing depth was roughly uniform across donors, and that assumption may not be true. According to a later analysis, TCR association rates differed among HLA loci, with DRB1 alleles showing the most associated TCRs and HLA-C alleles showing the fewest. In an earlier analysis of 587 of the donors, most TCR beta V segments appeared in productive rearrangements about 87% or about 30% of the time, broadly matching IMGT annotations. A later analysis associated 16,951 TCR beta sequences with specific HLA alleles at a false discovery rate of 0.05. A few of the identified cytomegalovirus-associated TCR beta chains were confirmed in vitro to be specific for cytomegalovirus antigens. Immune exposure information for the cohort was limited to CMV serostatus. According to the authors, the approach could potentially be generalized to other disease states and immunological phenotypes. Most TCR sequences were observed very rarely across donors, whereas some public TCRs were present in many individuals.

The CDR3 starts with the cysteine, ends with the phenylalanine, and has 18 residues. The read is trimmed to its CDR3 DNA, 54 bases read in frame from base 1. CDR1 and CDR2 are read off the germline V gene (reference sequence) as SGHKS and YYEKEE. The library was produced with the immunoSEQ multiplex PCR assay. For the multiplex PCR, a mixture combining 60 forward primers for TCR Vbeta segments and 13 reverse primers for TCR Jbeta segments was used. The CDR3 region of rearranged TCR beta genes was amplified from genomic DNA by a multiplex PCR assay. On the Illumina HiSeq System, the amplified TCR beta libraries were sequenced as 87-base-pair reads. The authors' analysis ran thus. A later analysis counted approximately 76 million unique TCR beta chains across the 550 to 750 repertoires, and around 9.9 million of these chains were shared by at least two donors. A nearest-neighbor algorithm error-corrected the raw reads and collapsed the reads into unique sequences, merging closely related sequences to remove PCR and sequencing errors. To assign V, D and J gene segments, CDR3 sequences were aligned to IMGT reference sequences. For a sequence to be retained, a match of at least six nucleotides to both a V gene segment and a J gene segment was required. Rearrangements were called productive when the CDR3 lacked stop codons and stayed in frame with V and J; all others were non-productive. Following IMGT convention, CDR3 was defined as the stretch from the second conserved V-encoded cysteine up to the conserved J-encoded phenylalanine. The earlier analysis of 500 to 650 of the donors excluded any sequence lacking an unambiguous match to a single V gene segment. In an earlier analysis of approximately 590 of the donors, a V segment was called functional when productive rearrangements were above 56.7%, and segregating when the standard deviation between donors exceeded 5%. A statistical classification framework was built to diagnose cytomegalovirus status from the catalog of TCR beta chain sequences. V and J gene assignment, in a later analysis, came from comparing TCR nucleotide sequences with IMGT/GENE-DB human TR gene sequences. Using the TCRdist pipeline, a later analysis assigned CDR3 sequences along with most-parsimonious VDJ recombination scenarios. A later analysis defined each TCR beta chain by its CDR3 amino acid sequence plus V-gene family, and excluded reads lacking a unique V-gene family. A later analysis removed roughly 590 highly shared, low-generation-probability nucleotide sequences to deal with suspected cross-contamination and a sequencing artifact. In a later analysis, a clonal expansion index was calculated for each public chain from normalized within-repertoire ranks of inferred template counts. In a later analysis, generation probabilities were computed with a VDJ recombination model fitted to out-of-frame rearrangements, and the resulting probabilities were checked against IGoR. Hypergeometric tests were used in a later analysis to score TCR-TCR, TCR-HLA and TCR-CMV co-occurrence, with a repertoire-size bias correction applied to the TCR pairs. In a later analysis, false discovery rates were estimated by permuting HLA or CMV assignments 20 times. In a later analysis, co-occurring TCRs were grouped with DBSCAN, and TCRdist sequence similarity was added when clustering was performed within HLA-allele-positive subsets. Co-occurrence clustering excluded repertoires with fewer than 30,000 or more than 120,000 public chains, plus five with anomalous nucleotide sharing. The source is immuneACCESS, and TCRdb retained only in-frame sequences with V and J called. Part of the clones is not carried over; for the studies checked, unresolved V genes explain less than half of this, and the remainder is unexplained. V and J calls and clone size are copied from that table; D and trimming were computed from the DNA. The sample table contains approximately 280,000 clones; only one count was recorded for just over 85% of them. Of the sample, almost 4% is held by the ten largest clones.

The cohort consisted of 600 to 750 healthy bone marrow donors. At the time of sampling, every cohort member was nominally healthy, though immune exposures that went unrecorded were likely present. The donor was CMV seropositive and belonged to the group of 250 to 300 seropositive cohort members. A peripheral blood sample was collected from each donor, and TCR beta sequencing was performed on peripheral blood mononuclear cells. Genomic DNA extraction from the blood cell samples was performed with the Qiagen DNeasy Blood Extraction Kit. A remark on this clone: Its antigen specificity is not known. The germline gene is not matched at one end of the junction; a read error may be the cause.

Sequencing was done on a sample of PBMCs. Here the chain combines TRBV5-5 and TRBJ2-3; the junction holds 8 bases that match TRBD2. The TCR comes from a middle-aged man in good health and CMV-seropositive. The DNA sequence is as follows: TGCGCCAGCAGCCTCGGGGGGGGCGGGGGGACTAGCACAGATACGCAGTATTTT. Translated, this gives CASSLGGGGGTSTDTQYF.